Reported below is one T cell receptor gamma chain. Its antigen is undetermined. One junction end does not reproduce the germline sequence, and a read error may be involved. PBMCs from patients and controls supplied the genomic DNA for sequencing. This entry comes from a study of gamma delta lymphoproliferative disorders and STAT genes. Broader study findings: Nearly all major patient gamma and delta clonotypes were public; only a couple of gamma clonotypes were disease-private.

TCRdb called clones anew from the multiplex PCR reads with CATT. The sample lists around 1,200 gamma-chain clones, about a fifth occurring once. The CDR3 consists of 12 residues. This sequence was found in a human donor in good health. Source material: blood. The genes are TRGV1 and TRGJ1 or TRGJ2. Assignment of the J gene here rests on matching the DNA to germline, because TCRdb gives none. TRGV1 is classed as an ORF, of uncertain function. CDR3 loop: CASWDTPHKKLF. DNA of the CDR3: TGTGCCTCCTGGGACACTCCGCACAAGAAACTCTTT.